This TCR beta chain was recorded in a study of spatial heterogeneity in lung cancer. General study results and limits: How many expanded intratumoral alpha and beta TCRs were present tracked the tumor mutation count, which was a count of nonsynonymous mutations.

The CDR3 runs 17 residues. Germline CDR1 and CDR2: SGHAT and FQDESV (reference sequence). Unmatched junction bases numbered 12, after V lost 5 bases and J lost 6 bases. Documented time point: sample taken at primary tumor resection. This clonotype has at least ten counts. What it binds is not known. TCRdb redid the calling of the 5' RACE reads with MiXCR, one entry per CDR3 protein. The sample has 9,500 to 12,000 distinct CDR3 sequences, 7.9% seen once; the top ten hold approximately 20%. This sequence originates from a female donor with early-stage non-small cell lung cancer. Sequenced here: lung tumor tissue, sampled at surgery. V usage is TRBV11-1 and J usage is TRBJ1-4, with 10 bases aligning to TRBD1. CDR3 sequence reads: CASSPPRGQGEDEKLFF. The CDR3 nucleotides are TGTGCCAGCAGCCCCCCCCGCGGACAGGGGGAGGATGAAAAACTGTTTTTT.